This entry is about one T cell receptor beta chain. Its antigen remains unidentified. Within Nashville, Tennessee resided all donors, each a Caucasian adult. These data come from a study of shared clonotypes between healthy human individuals. Study-wide background: CD8 memory received one plate per donor, CD8 naive two, CD4 memory three and CD4 naive three.

The CDR3 is 14 residues long. Germline V gene sequence: CDR1 SGDLS, CDR2 YYNGEE. V lost 0 bases to trimming and J lost 7 bases, with 10 bases between them. The deep-level immunoSEQ assay was used. The data were produced by immunoSEQ multiplex PCR, yet TCRdb's version contains in-frame clones alone and is incomplete. Here the sample spans 1.4 million or so clones, 98% to 99% being singletons. The study's findings and limits: Investigators expected sequencing depth to affect clonotype sharing among donors.

The TCR sequence derives from a man younger than 40 in good health. Sequenced material: naive CD4+ T cells sorted from blood. Sample subset: CD45RA+ positively selected. The rearrangement links TRBV9 to TRBJ2-2, with no clear D. This chain's CDR3 is CASSVASNVGELFF. The CDR3 DNA sequence: TGTGCCAGCAGCGTAGCTTCAAACGTCGGGGAGCTGTTTTTT. Variable domain in full (rest from reference TRBV9 and TRBJ2-2): DSGVTQTPKHLITATGQRVTLRCSPRSGDLSVYWYQQSLDQGLQFLIQYYNGEERAKGNILERFSAQQFPDLHSELNLSSLELGDSALYFCASSVASNVGELFFGEGSRLTVL.